This T cell receptor beta chain was captured in a study of response to subunit inactivated influenza vaccine. Whole-study results and caveats: A suggestion made by the authors is that each seasonal influenza vaccination recruits few new T cells.

TCRdb fed the RT-PCR reads into MiXCR, producing one record per CDR3 protein. Here the sample spans about 500,000 distinct CDR3 sequences, approximately 7.2% being singletons. This clonotype has more than one count but fewer than ten. What it binds is not known. Germline CDR1 is LGHNA and CDR2 is YSLEER. The V end lost 0 bases, the J end lost 1 base, and 9 bases lay between the germline ends. The CDR3 totals 15 residues. This specimen was PBMCs from blood, taken approximately 25 months after vaccination. The V gene is TRBV4-3, the J gene TRBJ2-5; the D gene could be TRBD1 or TRBD2 (5 bases each). The receptor's source is a man aged 50-75 years who received an inactivated influenza vaccine. CDR3 nucleotides: TGCGCCAGCAGCCAAGAAAGAGGGGCCCAAGAGACCCAGTACTTC. Translated, it gives CASSQERGAQETQYF.